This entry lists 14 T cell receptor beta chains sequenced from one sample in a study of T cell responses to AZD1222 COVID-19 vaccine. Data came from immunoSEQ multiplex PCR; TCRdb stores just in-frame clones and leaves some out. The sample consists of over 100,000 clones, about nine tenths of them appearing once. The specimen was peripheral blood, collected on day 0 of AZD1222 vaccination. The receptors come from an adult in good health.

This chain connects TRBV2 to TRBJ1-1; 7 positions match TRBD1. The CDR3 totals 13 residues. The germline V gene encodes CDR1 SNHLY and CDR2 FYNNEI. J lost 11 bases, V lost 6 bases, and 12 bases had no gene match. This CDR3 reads CASRGGQGIKAFF. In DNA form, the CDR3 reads TGTGCCAGCAGAGGGGGCCAGGGTATCAAGGCTTTCTTT.

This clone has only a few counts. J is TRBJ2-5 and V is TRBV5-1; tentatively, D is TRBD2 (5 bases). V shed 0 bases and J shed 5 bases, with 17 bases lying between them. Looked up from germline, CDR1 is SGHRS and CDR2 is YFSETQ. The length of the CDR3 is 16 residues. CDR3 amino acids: CASSLGELSLGETQYF. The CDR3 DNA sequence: TGCGCCAGCAGCTTGGGGGAGTTAAGCCTTGGGGAGACCCAGTACTTC.

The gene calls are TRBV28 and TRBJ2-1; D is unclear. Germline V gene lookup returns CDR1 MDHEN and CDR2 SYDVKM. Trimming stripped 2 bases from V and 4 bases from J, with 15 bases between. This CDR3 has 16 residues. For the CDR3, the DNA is TGTGCCAGCAGTTTACATTCTGAAGGGCTTTACAATGAGCAGTTCTTC. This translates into CASSLHSEGLYNEQFF. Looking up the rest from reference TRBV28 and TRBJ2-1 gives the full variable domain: DVKVTQSSRYLVKRTGEKVFLECVQDMDHENMFWYRQDPGLGLRLIYFSYDVKMKEKGDIPEGYSVSREKKERFSLILESASTNQTSMYLCASSLHSEGLYNEQFFGPGTRLTVL.

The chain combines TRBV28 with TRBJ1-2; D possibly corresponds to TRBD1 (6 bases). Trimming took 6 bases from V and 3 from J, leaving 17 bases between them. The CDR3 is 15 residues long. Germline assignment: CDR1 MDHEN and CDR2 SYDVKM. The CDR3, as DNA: TGTGCCAGCAGCCAGGGGCTCCCTTCTTACTATGGCTACACCTTC. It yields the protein CASSQGLPSYYGYTF.

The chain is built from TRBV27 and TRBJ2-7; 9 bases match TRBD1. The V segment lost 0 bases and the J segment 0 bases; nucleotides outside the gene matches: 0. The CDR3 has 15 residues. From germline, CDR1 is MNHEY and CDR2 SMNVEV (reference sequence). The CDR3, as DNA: TGTGCCAGCAGTTTATCGACAGGGGGCTCCTACGAGCAGTACTTC. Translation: CASSLSTGGSYEQYF.

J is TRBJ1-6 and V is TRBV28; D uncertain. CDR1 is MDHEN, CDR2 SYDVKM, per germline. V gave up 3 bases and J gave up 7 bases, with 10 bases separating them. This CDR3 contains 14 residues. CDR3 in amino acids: CASSFRVRNSPLHF. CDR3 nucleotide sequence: TGTGCCAGCAGTTTTCGGGTGAGAAATTCACCCCTCCACTTT.

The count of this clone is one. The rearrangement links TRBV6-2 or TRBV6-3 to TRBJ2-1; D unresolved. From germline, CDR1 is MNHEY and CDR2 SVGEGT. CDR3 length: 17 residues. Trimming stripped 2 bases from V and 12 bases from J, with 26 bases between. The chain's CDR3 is CASSYGVLDLTPGRQFF. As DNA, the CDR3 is TGTGCCAGCAGTTACGGTGTCTTGGATCTGACGCCCGGACGGCAGTTCTTC.

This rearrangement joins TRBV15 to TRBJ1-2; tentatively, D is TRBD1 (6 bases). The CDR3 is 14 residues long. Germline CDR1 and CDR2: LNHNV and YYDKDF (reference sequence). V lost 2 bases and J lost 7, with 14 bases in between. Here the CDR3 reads CATSRNRVGGGYTF. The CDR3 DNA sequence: TGTGCCACCAGCAGAAACAGGGTTGGGGGTGGCTACACCTTC.

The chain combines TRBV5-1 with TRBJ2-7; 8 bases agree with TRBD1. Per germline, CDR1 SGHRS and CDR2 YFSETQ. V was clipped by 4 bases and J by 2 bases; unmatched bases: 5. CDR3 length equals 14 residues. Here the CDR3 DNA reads TGCGCCAGCAGCGACACAGGGGGGACCTACGAGCAGTACTTC. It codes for CASSDTGGTYEQYF.

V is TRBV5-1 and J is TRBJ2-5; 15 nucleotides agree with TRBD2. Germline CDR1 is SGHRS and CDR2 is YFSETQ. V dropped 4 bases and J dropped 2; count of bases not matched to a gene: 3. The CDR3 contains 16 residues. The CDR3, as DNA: TGCGCCAGCAGCGACGGACTAGCGGGGGGGCAAGAGACCCAGTACTTC. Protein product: CASSDGLAGGQETQYF.

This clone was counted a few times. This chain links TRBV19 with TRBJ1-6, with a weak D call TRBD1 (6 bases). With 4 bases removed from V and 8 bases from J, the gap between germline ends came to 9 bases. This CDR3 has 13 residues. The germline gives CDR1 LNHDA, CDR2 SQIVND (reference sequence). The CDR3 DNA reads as TGTGCCAGTAGTAACAGGGACTATTCACCCCTCCACTTT. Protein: CASSNRDYSPLHF.

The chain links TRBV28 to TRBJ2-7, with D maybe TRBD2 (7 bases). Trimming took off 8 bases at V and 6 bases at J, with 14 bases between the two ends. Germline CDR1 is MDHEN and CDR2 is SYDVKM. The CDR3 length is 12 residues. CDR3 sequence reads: CASWGGRIEQYF. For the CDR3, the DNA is TGTGCCAGCTGGGGGGGGCGGATCGAGCAGTACTTC.

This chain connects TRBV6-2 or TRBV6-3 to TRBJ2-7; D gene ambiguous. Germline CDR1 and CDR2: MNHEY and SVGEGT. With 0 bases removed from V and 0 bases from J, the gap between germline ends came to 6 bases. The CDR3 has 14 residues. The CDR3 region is CASSYSWPSYEQYF. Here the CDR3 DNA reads TGTGCCAGCAGTTACTCCTGGCCCTCCTACGAGCAGTACTTC.

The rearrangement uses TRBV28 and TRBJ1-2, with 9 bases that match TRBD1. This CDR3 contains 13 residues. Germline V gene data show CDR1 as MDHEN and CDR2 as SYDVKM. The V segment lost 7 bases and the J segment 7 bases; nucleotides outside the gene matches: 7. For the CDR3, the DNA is TGTGCCAGCACCTTACAGGGGGCCGTTGGCTACACCTTC. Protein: CASTLQGAVGYTF.